These 29 T cell receptor beta chains originate from one sample sequenced in a study of Ad26.COV2.S vaccination and SARS-CoV-2 variants. The treatment denotes: around 19 received Ad26.COV2.S at low or high dose, single or two shots; about 5 received placebo; per-sample allocation not given. Collection of samples fell on day 63 after the first vaccine or placebo injection. Profiled with immunoSEQ multiplex PCR; TCRdb holds only in-frame clones, not every one. Of 200,000 to 300,000 clones in the sample, around 90% were seen once. The material sequenced was peripheral blood, taken in a trial of Ad26.COV2.S vaccine versus placebo. All receptors derive from a person between 18 and 60 years old who received the Ad26.COV2.S COVID-19 vaccine or a placebo.

This clone was counted only a few times. J is TRBJ1-1 and V is TRBV7-2; D not certain. The CDR3 totals 12 residues. Germline V gives CDR1 SGHTA, CDR2 FQGNSA. Trimming removed 5 bases at V and 6 bases at J, with 10 bases between. In DNA form, the CDR3 reads TGTGCCAGCAGCCCGTACATCGCTGAAGCTTTCTTT. It is translated as CASSPYIAEAFF.

The J gene is TRBJ2-1, the V gene TRBV7-8; 9 nucleotides agree with TRBD2. From germline, CDR1 is SGHVS and CDR2 FQNEAQ. J was trimmed by 4 bases and V by 6 bases; bases with no gene match: 13. The CDR3 sequence is 17 residues long. Written as DNA, the CDR3 is TGTGCCAGCAGGCCCGGGAATAGCGGGGGTGGGTACAATGAGCAGTTCTTC. This codes for CASRPGNSGGGYNEQFF.

The chain couples TRBV10-3 to TRBJ1-2; TRBD1 might be the D (6 bases). Germline assignment: CDR1 ENHRY and CDR2 SYGVKD. V lost 4 bases to trimming and J lost 6 bases, with 21 bases between them. CDR3 length: 16 residues. CDR3 DNA: TGTGCCATCAGTGCGAGGGACACCGGAGGATATCATGGCTACACCTTC. It encodes CAISARDTGGYHGYTF.

This chain joins TRBV7-2 and TRBJ2-5; D gene uncertain. The CDR3 is made up of 13 amino acids. V shed 5 bases and J shed 3 bases, with 10 bases lying between them. The germline V gene encodes CDR1 SGHTA and CDR2 FQGNSA. This CDR3 is CASSRSKKETQYF. The DNA of the CDR3 is TGTGCCAGCAGCCGCTCAAAGAAAGAGACCCAGTACTTC.

The chain is built from TRBV2 and TRBJ1-5; D is perhaps TRBD1 (6 bases). Trimming removed 5 bases from V and 9 bases from J, with 17 bases in between. This CDR3 has 14 amino acids. Germline V gives CDR1 SNHLY, CDR2 FYNNEI. CDR3 sequence (DNA): TGTGCCAGCAGTCAAACCGACAGGACTGGGCCCCAGCATTTT. It encodes CASSQTDRTGPQHF.

This chain joins TRBV5-1 and TRBJ2-5, with 8 bases matching TRBD2. The CDR3 is 16 amino acids. Per the germline V gene, CDR1 is SGHRS and CDR2 is YFSETQ. Trimming at V came to 3 bases and at J to 5 bases, leaving 12 bases not matched to a gene. The CDR3 region is CASSSQSGGSRETQYF. CDR3 nucleotides: TGCGCCAGCAGCTCCCAGAGCGGGGGAAGTAGGGAGACCCAGTACTTC.

CDR3 residues: CATSRGKGPETQYF. The CDR3 nucleotides are TGTGCCACCAGCAGAGGAAAGGGGCCAGAGACCCAGTACTTC. The chain employs TRBV15 and TRBJ2-5, with D maybe TRBD1 (5 bases). The CDR3 spans 14 residues. Germline-derived CDR1 and CDR2 are LNHNV and YYDKDF (reference sequence). Trimming removed 1 base from V and 4 bases from J, with 10 bases in between.

This chain uses TRBV4-3 with TRBJ1-1, with 7 bases that match TRBD1. CDR3 length equals 15 residues. Germline loops: CDR1 LGHNA, CDR2 YSLEER. Trimming at V came to 3 bases and at J to 1 base, leaving 5 bases not matched to a gene. The CDR3 is CASSHAGTANTEAFF. The CDR3 DNA follows: TGCGCCAGCAGCCATGCCGGGACAGCGAACACTGAAGCTTTCTTT.

The rearrangement links TRBV11-2 to TRBJ2-2, with TRBD2 identical over 10 bases. The CDR3 consists of 19 residues. V dropped 5 bases and J dropped 0; count of bases not matched to a gene: 12. Germline assignment: CDR1 SGHAT and CDR2 FQNNGV. This chain's CDR3 is CASSGWRLAGASNTGELFF. The CDR3 region has the DNA TGTGCCAGCAGCGGCTGGAGGCTAGCGGGAGCCTCGAACACCGGGGAGCTGTTTTTT.

The chain uses TRBV27 and TRBJ2-5, with D perhaps TRBD1 or TRBD2 (5 bases each). There are 15 residues in the CDR3. V lost 1 base and J lost 3, with 12 bases in between. Germline CDR1 is MNHEY and CDR2 is SMNVEV (reference sequence). In DNA, the CDR3 is TGTGCCAGCAGTTTATTCGGGACGGATAAAGAGACCCAGTACTTC. This encodes CASSLFGTDKETQYF.

V is TRBV3-1 (or the pseudogene TRBV3-2) and J is TRBJ1-2; maybe TRBD1 (5 bases). The CDR3 has 15 amino acids. CDR1 is LGHDT, CDR2 YNNKEL, per germline (reference sequence). Trimming cost V 1 base and J 8 bases, with 17 bases left between them. DNA of the CDR3: TGTGCCAGCAGCCAAGGACGGACGGAAGAGGGGGGCTACACCTTC. As protein: CASSQGRTEEGGYTF.

The J gene is TRBJ2-3, the V gene TRBV13, with 13 bases aligning to TRBD2. V shed 5 bases, J shed 4 bases, and the junction held 15 bases outside the gene matches. The length of the CDR3 is 19 residues. From germline, CDR1 is PRHDT and CDR2 FYEKMQ (reference sequence). The CDR3 here is CASSVRQRTSGRVADTQYF. The CDR3 bases are TGTGCCAGCAGCGTACGGCAAAGGACTAGCGGGAGAGTGGCAGATACGCAGTATTTT.

V usage is TRBV6-1 and J usage is TRBJ1-5; tentatively, D is TRBD1 (6 bases). The CDR3 runs 18 residues. Trimming pared 2 bases from V and 1 base from J, leaving 18 bases between. CDR1 is MNHNS and CDR2 is SASEGT in the germline V gene. CDR3 in amino acids: CASSEYSGETGSNQPQHF. The DNA of the CDR3 is TGTGCCAGCAGTGAATACTCAGGGGAGACGGGGAGCAATCAGCCCCAGCATTTT.

This sequence joins TRBV15 and TRBJ1-4, with D possibly matching TRBD1 (5 bases). V was pared by 8 bases and J by 8 bases, with 18 bases between. The V gene's germline CDR1 is LNHNV and CDR2 YYDKDF (reference sequence). The CDR3 runs 14 residues. Written as DNA, the CDR3 is TGTGCCACCTACCACGGGGGAATAGACGAAAAACTGTTTTTT. Translating gives CATYHGGIDEKLFF. Together with reference TRBV15 and TRBJ1-4, the CDR3 gives the full variable domain: DAMVIQNPRYQVTQFGKPVTLSCSQTLNHNVMYWYQQKSSQAPKLLFHYYDKDFNNEADTPDNFQSRRPNTSFCFLDIRSPGLGDTAMYLCATYHGGIDEKLFFGSGTQLSVL.

The CDR3 protein is CASSFPDSDSKAKNIQYF. The CDR3 coding sequence is TGTGCCAGCAGCTTCCCAGACTCGGACTCCAAAGCCAAAAACATTCAGTACTTC. The chain couples TRBV7-6 to TRBJ2-4; a possible D gene is TRBD2 (5 bases). Trimming stripped 3 bases from V and 0 bases from J, with 18 bases between. This CDR3 is 18 amino acids long. Germline CDR1 is SGHVS and CDR2 is FNYEAQ. The full variable domain, with the rest looked up from reference TRBV7-6 and TRBJ2-4, is GAGVSQSPRYKVTKRGQDVALRCDPISGHVSLYWYRQALGQGPEFLTYFNYEAQQDKSGLPNDRFSAERPEGSISTLTIQRTEQRDSAMYRCASSFPDSDSKAKNIQYFGAGTRLSVL.

This sequence joins TRBV24-1 and TRBJ2-7; D call uncertain. This CDR3 has 13 residues. Trimming shortened V by 1 base and J by 4 bases, and 7 bases separated the two germline ends. In germline, CDR1 is KGHDR, CDR2 SFDVKD. The CDR3 bases are TGTGCCACCAGTGATTTCGTACAGTACGAGCAGTACGTC. Encoded protein: CATSDFVQYEQYV.

V and J are TRBV20-1 and TRBJ1-4; D not resolved. This CDR3 region has 12 residues. Germline assignment: CDR1 DFQATT and CDR2 SNEGSKA (reference sequence). Trimming removed 3 bases from V and 0 bases from J, with 2 bases in between. In DNA, the CDR3 is TGCAGTGCTAGTGCAACTAATGAAAAACTGTTTTTT. Its protein product is CSASATNEKLFF.

The chain combines TRBV4-1 with TRBJ1-4; D is possibly TRBD1 (6 bases). The CDR3 runs 14 residues. V was pared by 3 bases and J by 8 bases, with 13 bases between. CDR1 MGHRA and CDR2 YSYEKL come from the germline V gene. Written as DNA, the CDR3 is TGCGCCAGCAGCCAGGTATCGGGACAAGAAAAACTGTTTTTT. It encodes CASSQVSGQEKLFF.

The gene calls are TRBV6-5 and TRBJ1-4, with D maybe TRBD1 (5 bases). Trimming removed 2 bases at V and 7 bases at J, with 17 bases between. The germline gives CDR1 MNHEY, CDR2 SVGAGI. CDR3 size: 16 residues. CDR3 nucleotide sequence: TGTGCCAGCAGTTACGGGGGTGGAGTCGGCGGTGAAAAACTGTTTTTT. It encodes CASSYGGGVGGEKLFF.

This clone was seen a few times. V usage is TRBV7-9 and J usage is TRBJ2-1, with a weak D call TRBD2 (5 bases). V lost 4 bases and J 4 bases, leaving 14 bases between the germline ends. The CDR3 length is 15 residues. Germline CDR1 SEHNR, CDR2 FQNEAQ (reference sequence). CDR3 residues: CASSSMAGGYNEQFF. CDR3 DNA sequence: TGTGCCAGCAGCTCCATGGCGGGCGGATACAATGAGCAGTTCTTC. Full variable domain (missing parts from reference TRBV7-9 and TRBJ2-1): DTGVSQNPRHKITKRGQNVTFRCDPISEHNRLYWYRQTLGQGPEFLTYFQNEAQLEKSRLLSDRFSAERPKGSFSTLEIQRTEQGDSAMYLCASSSMAGGYNEQFFGPGTRLTVL.

The J gene is TRBJ2-5, the V gene TRBV18; D possibly corresponds to TRBD1 (5 bases). CDR3 length: 14 residues. Germline loops: CDR1 KGHSH, CDR2 LQKENI. Deletions cut 3 bases from V and 5 bases from J, with 13 bases between. This chain's CDR3 is CASSPLQGPETQYF. For the CDR3, the DNA is TGTGCCAGCTCACCCTTGCAGGGTCCCGAGACCCAGTACTTC.

This chain links TRBV19 with TRBJ2-7; 13 positions match TRBD2. The ends lost 2 bases at V and 5 bases at J; junction bases unmatched: 3. The CDR3 has 15 amino acids. Germline loops: CDR1 LNHDA, CDR2 SQIVND (reference sequence). The CDR3 DNA reads TGTGCCAGTAGTATACGGACTAGCGGGGGTCACGAGCAGTACTTC. Amino acids: CASSIRTSGGHEQYF.

This chain connects TRBV30 to TRBJ1-5, with 8 bases matching TRBD1. The junction had 6 bases not matched to a gene; V was cut back by 5 bases and J by 6 bases. The germline CDR1 and CDR2 sequences are GTSNPN and SVGIG (reference sequence). The CDR3 spans 13 residues. The CDR3 is CAWDRGEGQPQHF. In DNA, the CDR3 is TGTGCCTGGGACAGGGGAGAAGGTCAGCCCCAGCATTTT.

V gene TRBV5-4 combines with J gene TRBJ2-5, with D tentatively TRBD1 or TRBD2 (5 bases each). V shed 4 bases and J shed 1 base, with 11 bases lying between them. The CDR3 is made up of 14 amino acids. The germline CDR1 and CDR2 sequences are SGHNT and YYREEE (reference sequence). CDR3 residues: CASSLGTVQETQYF. The DNA of the CDR3 is TGTGCCAGCAGCCTGGGGACGGTCCAAGAGACCCAGTACTTC.

This clone appeared a few times. The rearrangement links TRBV7-2 to TRBJ1-3, with D unclear. V was clipped by 5 bases and J by 8 bases, with 16 bases between them. In germline, CDR1 is SGHTA, CDR2 FQGNSA. The CDR3 runs 14 residues. This CDR3 reads CASSPGRLRDTIYF. The CDR3 coding sequence is TGTGCCAGCAGCCCAGGACGGTTAAGGGACACCATATATTTT.

V gene TRBV5-1 combines with J gene TRBJ2-6; unclear D gene. CDR3 length equals 14 residues. Germline V lookup: CDR1 SGHRS, CDR2 YFSETQ. Trimming left V 0 bases short and J 1 base short, with 2 bases between. CDR3 amino acids: CASSLGSGANVLTF. As DNA, the CDR3 is TGCGCCAGCAGCTTGGGATCTGGGGCCAACGTCCTGACTTTC.

This clone was detected only a few times. The chain recombines TRBV7-9 with TRBJ1-3; unclear D gene. V lost 3 bases, J lost 0 bases, and 6 bases lay in between. CDR3 length: 14 residues. The germline V gene has CDR1 SEHNR and CDR2 FQNEAQ (reference sequence). The CDR3 bases are TGTGCCAGCAGCTTTACAATCTCTGGAAACACCATATATTTT. This translates into CASSFTISGNTIYF. Full variable domain (outside the CDR3, taken from reference TRBV7-9 and TRBJ1-3): DTGVSQNPRHKITKRGQNVTFRCDPISEHNRLYWYRQTLGQGPEFLTYFQNEAQLEKSRLLSDRFSAERPKGSFSTLEIQRTEQGDSAMYLCASSFTISGNTIYFGEGSWLTVV.

V gene TRBV15 combines with J gene TRBJ1-3; D gene unclear. The CDR3 extends over 13 amino acids. Trimming took off 0 bases at V and 2 bases at J, with 2 bases between the two ends. CDR1 and CDR2 from the germline V gene are LNHNV and YYDKDF (reference sequence). CDR3 in amino acids: CATSRETGNTIYF. The DNA of the CDR3 is TGTGCCACCAGCAGAGAGACTGGAAACACCATATATTTT.

The DNA of the CDR3 is TGTGCCAGCAGCTCCAGACAGGGATGGGCTTTCTTT. This codes for CASSSRQGWAFF. The V call is TRBV2, the J call TRBJ1-1; 7 bases map to TRBD1. Germline trimming cut 6 bases from V and 11 bases from J; bases unmatched to any gene: 9. The germline V gene has CDR1 SNHLY and CDR2 FYNNEI. This CDR3 has 12 amino acids.